This T cell receptor (beta chain) emerged from a study of blood T cell repertoires in COVID-19. Overall study: In each case, the material was cDNA or gDNA derived from T cells, B-cell-depleted T cells, or PBMCs.

Losses at the gene ends were 4 bases for V and 3 bases for J; bases not matched to a gene: 3. From germline, CDR1 is LNHDA and CDR2 SQIVND (reference sequence). This CDR3 spans 15 amino acids. How the authors handled the data: Reference gene primer amplification gave estimated nucleated cell counts. Measured with immunoSEQ multiplex PCR; TCRdb has only the in-frame clones, and not every one. That table supplies the V and J calls and clone size; D and trimming were determined from the DNA. The sample holds over 200,000 clones, more than 75% seen once. The chain has TRBV19 and TRBJ1-5, with TRBD1 identical over 10 bases. Material: peripheral blood. This sequence was found in a woman aged 25 to 39 who had recovered from COVID-19. The CDR3: CASSRGTGDNQPQHF. The DNA of the CDR3 is TGTGCCAGTAGTAGAGGGACAGGGGACAATCAGCCCCAGCATTTT.